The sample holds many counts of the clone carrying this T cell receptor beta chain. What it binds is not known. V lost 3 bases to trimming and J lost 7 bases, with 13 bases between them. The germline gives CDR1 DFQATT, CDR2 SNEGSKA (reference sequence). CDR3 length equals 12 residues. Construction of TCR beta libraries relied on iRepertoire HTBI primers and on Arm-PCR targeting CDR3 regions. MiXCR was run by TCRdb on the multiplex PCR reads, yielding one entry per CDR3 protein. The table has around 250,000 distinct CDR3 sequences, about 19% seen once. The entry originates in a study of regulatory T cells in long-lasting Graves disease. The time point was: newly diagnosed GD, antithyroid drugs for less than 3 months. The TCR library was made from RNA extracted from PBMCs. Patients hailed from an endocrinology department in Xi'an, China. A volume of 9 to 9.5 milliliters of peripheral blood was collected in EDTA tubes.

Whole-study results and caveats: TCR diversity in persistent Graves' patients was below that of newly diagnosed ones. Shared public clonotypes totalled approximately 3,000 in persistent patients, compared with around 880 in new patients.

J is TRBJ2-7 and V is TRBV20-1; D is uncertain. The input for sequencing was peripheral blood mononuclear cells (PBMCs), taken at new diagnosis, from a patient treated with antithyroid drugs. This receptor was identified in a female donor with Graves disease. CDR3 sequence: CSARFRPGEQYF. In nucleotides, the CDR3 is TGCAGTGCTAGGTTTAGACCCGGAGAGCAGTACTTC.